This T cell receptor (beta chain) was captured in a study of OX40 agonist ivuxolimab in advanced cancers. On the study more broadly: The patients' treatment was ivuxolimab, an agonistic anti-OX40 (CD134) antibody. Patients were infused with ivuxolimab every 2 weeks at 0.01 to 10 mg/kg. Dose-escalation patients' cancers were hepatocellular carcinoma, melanoma, renal cell or head and neck cancer. Broader study findings: Blood T cells, both CD4+ and CD8+, expanded clonally by week 6 at 0.1 to 3.0 mg/kg.

To note about this clone: As yet, its antigen is unknown.

Germline CDR1 MNHNS, CDR2 SASEGT. V lost 5 bases and J lost 0, with 7 bases in between. This CDR3 is built from 13 residues. Measured with immunoSEQ multiplex PCR; TCRdb has only the in-frame clones, and not every one. The sample includes some 43,000 clones, more than 75% of them seen just once. The chain recombines TRBV6-1 with TRBJ2-5; D remains unclear. The clonotype was recovered from an adult with an advanced solid tumor such as melanoma, head and neck, liver or kidney cancer. Sequencing used CD4+ or CD8+ T cells sorted from blood, obtained in a trial of the OX40 agonist ivuxolimab. Written as DNA, the CDR3 is TGTGCCAGCAGTATAAATTACCAAGAGACCCAGTACTTC. Its translation: CASSINYQETQYF.